This T cell receptor beta chain is drawn from a study of shared clonotypes between healthy human individuals. All donors qualified as healthy HIV-negative adults and had experienced no recent acute infections or vaccinations. Sequencing was performed with immunoSEQ multiplex PCR; in TCRdb, only in-frame clones are kept and a portion is missing. The sample has over 2 million clones, 85% to 95% seen once. As for this clone: Its antigen is currently unknown.

Study-wide points: Among non-shared clonotypes, generation probabilities were lower than among those shared by all four donors. Memory subsets generally showed lower estimated richness than naive subsets.

The TCR originated in a man aged 18 to 30 in good health. Material for sequencing was naive CD4+ T cells sorted from blood. Subset meaning: CD45RA+ positively selected.

As DNA, the CDR3 is TGCGCCAGCAGCTTGCATAACATCGCAGACACTGAAGCTTTCTTT. Amino acid sequence: CASSLHNIADTEAFF. The gene calls are TRBV5-1 and TRBJ1-1; D call uncertain. The V gene lost 1 base and the J gene lost 3 bases, with 13 bases spanning the gap. The CDR3 is 15 residues long. Looked up from germline, CDR1 is SGHRS and CDR2 is YFSETQ.